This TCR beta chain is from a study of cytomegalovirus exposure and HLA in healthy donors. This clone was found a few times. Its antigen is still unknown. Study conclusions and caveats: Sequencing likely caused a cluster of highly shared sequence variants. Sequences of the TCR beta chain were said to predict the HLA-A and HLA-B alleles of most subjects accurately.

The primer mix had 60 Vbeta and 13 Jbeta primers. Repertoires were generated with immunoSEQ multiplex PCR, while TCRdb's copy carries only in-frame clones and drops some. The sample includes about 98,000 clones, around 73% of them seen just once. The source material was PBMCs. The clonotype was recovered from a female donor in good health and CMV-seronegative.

The CDR3 DNA reads TGTGCCTGGAGTGTTTGGGGCTACTCTGGGGCCAACGTCCTGACTTTC. Protein: CAWSVWGYSGANVLTF. The chain employs TRBV30 and TRBJ2-6; a possible D gene is TRBD1 (5 bases). Trimming pared 0 bases from V and 0 bases from J, leaving 9 bases between. The germline V gene encodes CDR1 GTSNPN and CDR2 SVGIG (reference sequence). This CDR3 is built from 16 residues.